Below, one TCR beta chain is given with its context. This clone was seen only a few times. The antigen this receptor binds is unknown. Base qualities are missing; no much larger clone stands one base away. Participants in the prospective study were enrolled through a virtual design, were aged about 18 to 100 years, and lived in approximately 24 United States geographic areas. Cohort assignment in the prospective study relied on participant-reported clinical history from a screening survey and a study questionnaire. In the prospective study, whole blood, serum and a nasopharyngeal or oropharyngeal swab were collected from each participant by mobile phlebotomists. Participants in the prospective study had the option to provide additional blood draws and questionnaires over an approximately two-month period. Prospective study blood samples were shipped either frozen or at room temperature before DNA extraction.

The germline V gene (reference sequence) yields LNHDA for CDR1 and SQIVND for CDR2. V gives up 1 base and J gives up 4 bases, and the segment between their germline ends measures 5 bases. The CDR3, from cysteine to phenylalanine, totals 13 residues. Left in the record is the CDR3 DNA by itself, 39 bases read in frame from the first base. This entry comes from a study of blood T cell repertoires in COVID-19 (TCRdb year 2020). General notes on the study: Collaborator samples came from the United States, Italy and Spain and covered acute and convalescent phases of COVID-19. The prospective study material was composed of cDNA or gDNA derived from T cells, B-cell-depleted T cells, or PBMCs. A freely available public database, intended as a resource for researchers studying the immune response to SARS-CoV-2, is where the repertoires were released. The dataset comprised deeply sampled blood TCRbeta repertoires from subjects exposed to, actively infected with, or recovered from COVID-19. Where available, HLA class I and class II types were taken from metadata supplied by the sample provider and were not determined by assay-based typing. Sample metadata almost always included a de-identified subject ID, COVID-19 status, age in years and sex. The samples were drawn from two sources: the first 160 participants of the ongoing ImmuneRACE study, and 1,254 subjects contributed by 6 global collaborators. The paper's findings and limits, for the study overall: The quantity of clinical and demographic metadata differed by source and by participant and was supplied without curation.

The immunoSEQ Assay, a bias-controlled multiplex PCR, was used to amplify TCRbeta CDR3 regions from genomic DNA. In the source study's methods: The number of nucleated cells in each sample was estimated from the amplification of reference gene primers within the assay. Sequence reads were collapsed and filtered to measure the absolute abundance of every unique TCRbeta CDR3 rearrangement. For each sample, productive Simpson clonality was calculated as the square root of Simpson's diversity index across productive rearrangements. TCRdb provides this immuneACCESS table in a form limited to in-frame rearrangements. Some clones are lacking; in checked studies, under half of them reflect an unresolved V gene, and why the rest are absent is not known. Clonal size and the V and J genes are those of that table, whereas D and trimming came from the DNA. For this sample there are under 300,000 clones; approximately 83% appear just once. The ten largest clonotypes hold 3.3% of the sample.

What was sequenced was PBMCs or T cells enriched from blood (not recorded which). The receptor comes from a woman in her thirties or forties with acute COVID-19. The receptor chain draws on TRBV19 and TRBJ2-1; no D gene call is confident. The nucleotide sequence is TGTGCCAGTAGTATAGCCCAGTACAATGAGCAGTTCTTC. Its protein reads: CASSIAQYNEQFF.